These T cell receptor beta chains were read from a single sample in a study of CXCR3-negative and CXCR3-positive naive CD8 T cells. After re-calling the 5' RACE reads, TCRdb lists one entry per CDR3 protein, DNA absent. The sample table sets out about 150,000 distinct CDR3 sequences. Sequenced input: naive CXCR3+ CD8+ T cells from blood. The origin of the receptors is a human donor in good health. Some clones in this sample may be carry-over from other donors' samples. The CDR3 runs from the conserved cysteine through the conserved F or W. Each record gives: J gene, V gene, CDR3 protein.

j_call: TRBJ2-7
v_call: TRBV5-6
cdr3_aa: CASSSMMYSAYEQYF

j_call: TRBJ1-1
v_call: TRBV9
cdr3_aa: CASSVGGYTEAFF

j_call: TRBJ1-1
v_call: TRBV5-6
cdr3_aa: CASSLALSLMNTEAFF

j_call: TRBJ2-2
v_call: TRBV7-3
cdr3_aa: CASRRAGDPGELFF

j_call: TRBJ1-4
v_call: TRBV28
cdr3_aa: CASGSRDSLRINEKLFF

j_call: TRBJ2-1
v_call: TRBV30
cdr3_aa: CAWGQASYNEQFF

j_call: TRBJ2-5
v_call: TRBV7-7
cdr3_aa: CASSAGQGVTPFQGDQYF

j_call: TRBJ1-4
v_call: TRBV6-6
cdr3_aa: CASTPLQGVGEKLFF

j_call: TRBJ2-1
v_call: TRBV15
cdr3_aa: CATSRASSSYNEQFF

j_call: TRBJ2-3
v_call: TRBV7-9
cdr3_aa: CASSPLTSGDTQYF

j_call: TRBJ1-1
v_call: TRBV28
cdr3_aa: CASSLYPGSMTEAFF

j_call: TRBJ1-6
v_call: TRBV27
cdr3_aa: CASSPLKSGNSPLHF

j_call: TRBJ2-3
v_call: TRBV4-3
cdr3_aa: CASRTSRWGGSDTQYF

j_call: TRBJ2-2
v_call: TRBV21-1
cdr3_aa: CASSSPRGAVNTGELFF

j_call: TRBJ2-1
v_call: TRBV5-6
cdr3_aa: CASSLLSKDSEQFF

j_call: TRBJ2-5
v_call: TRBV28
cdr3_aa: CASNKEVQETQYF

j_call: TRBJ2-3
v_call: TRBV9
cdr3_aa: CASSTSGSTDTQYF

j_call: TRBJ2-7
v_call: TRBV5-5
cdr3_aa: CASSSKVGITAYEQYF

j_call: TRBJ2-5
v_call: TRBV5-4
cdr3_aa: CASSPDKETQYF

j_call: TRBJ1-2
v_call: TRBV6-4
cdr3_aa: CASSDSTDRGRIGYTF

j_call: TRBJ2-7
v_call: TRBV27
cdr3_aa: CASSDGQGSYEQYF

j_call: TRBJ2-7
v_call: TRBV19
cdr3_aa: CASTGTFGSYEQYF

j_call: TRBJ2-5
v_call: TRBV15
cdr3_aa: CATSREGLARETQYF

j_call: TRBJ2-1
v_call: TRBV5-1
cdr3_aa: CASSFIAGAYNEQFF

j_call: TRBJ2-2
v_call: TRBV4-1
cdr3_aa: CASSQVRDSGELFF

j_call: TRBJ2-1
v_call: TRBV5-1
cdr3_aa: CANSLPLAGGRNYNEQFF

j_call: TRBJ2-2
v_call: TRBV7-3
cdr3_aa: CASSFYDGGELFF

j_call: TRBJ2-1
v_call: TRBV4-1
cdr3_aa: CASSPVGRESPVLKFF

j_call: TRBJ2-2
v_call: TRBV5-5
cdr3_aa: CASRHTSGGASGELFF